The T cell receptor beta chain described here comes from a study of siplizumab effects on memory and regulatory T cells. V was shortened by 4 bases and J by 3 bases, with 13 bases between the two germline ends. The CDR3 has 14 amino acids. CDR1 is SGHRS, CDR2 YFSETQ, per germline. Repertoires were generated with immunoSEQ multiplex PCR, while TCRdb's copy carries only in-frame clones and drops some. The repertoire holds just over 60,000 clones, roughly 85% seen once, with 0.35% to 0.5% in the top ten. The genes are TRBV5-1 and TRBJ2-5; a weak D match, TRBD1 (8 bases). The sequence derives from a human donor in good health. Sequencing used memory CD4+ T cells sorted from blood. As DNA, the CDR3 is TGCGCCAGCAGCCTCACAGGGGGGGAAGAGACCCAGTACTTC. Protein sequence: CASSLTGGEETQYF.